This TCR beta chain is from a study of lung T cells in sarcoidosis with Löfgren's syndrome. Study in general: Löfgren's syndrome patients were the main repertoire analysis focus. Whole-study findings and limits: TRAV12-1 and TRBV2 were reportedly most expanded in Löfgren's patients. These T cells were suggested, not shown, to recognize a putative antigen. Multiple Löfgren's syndrome patients reportedly shared TRAV12-1 and TRBV2 CDR3 motifs, suggesting public CD4+ TCRs.

One entry per CDR3 protein, called by TCRdb with MiXCR from the reads. The sample includes some 65,000 distinct CDR3 sequences, roughly 20% seen only once; the top ten take over 2%. In this sample, this clonotype turned up once. Its matching antigen is unknown. Possible read error: a much larger clone is one base away. The CDR3 is 16 amino acids. Germline CDR1 is DFQATT and CDR2 is SNEGSKA (reference sequence). This sequence joins TRBV20-1 and TRBJ2-7, with D perhaps assigned TRBD1 or TRBD2 (6 bases each). The sequencing sample was made of CD4+ T cells from PBMCs. The clonotype originates from a human donor with sarcoidosis (Löfgren's syndrome or another form), or a control subject (not recorded which). As DNA, the CDR3 is TGCAGTGCTACCAACCACCCCATGGGGGGCTCCTACGGGCAGTACGTC. It encodes CSATNHPMGGSYGQYV.